Below are 4 T cell receptor beta chains sequenced from a single sample in a study of shared T cell receptors in the human thymus. Clones were read by immunoSEQ multiplex PCR, and TCRdb kept only the in-frame ones, dropping some. The table has 500,000 to 550,000 clones, around 78% seen once. These sequences were also reported in another study, on human thymus T cells.

Sequencing was done on a sample of thymocytes. Receptors were obtained from a boy under two years old with a congenital heart defect.

Written as DNA, the CDR3 is TGCGCCAGCAGCCGTTTTCCCAAACCCGACGGAGGGCCAACAGATACGCAGTATTTT. The encoded protein is CASSRFPKPDGGPTDTQYF. The V call is TRBV4-3, the J call TRBJ2-3; possibly TRBD2 for D (6 bases). With 4 bases removed from V and 3 bases from J, the gap between germline ends came to 26 bases. CDR1 and CDR2 from the germline V gene are LGHNA and YSLEER. The CDR3 loop spans 19 amino acids.

This rearrangement joins TRBV5-1 to TRBJ2-2, with D possibly matching TRBD1 (6 bases). Germline V CDR1 and CDR2: SGHRS, YFSETQ. The CDR3 is 15 amino acids. The ends were cut back, 0 bases at V and 1 base at J, with 7 bases in the middle. This chain's CDR3 is CASSLDRVNTGELFF. CDR3 DNA: TGCGCCAGCAGCTTGGACAGGGTGAACACCGGGGAGCTGTTTTTT. The entire variable domain, with the rest obtained from reference TRBV5-1 and TRBJ2-2, is as follows: KAGVTQTPRYLIKTRGQQVTLSCSPISGHRSVSWYQQTPGQGLQFLFEYFSETQRNKGNFPGRFSGRQFSNSRSEMNVSTLELGDSALYLCASSLDRVNTGELFFGEGSRLTVL.

This clone was picked up one time. The chain has TRBV6-5 and TRBJ1-4; the match to TRBD1 covers 7 bases. Germline loops: CDR1 MNHEY, CDR2 SVGAGI. The V segment lost 4 bases and the J segment 5 bases; nucleotides outside the gene matches: 7. The CDR3 extends over 15 amino acids. Written as DNA, the CDR3 is TGTGCCAGCAGTTGCCGGGACAGTGAGAATGAAAAACTGTTTTTT. This sequence encodes CASSCRDSENEKLFF.

This chain links TRBV27 with TRBJ2-7; 7 bases agree with TRBD2. CDR3 length equals 14 residues. Per germline, CDR1 MNHEY and CDR2 SMNVEV (reference sequence). V gave up 6 bases and J gave up 1 base; unmatched junction bases: 6. CDR3 sequence: CASRGGDDSYEQYF. As DNA, the CDR3 is TGTGCCAGCAGGGGGGGGGACGATTCCTACGAGCAGTACTTC.